This TCR beta chain emerged from a study of blood T cell repertoires in COVID-19. For the study at large: Samples representing acute and convalescent COVID-19 were sourced from the United States, Italy and Spain. From T cells, B-cell-depleted T cells, or PBMCs came the material, which was cDNA or gDNA.

V was clipped by 4 bases and J by 0 bases, with 7 bases between them. CDR3 length: 14 residues. Germline CDR1 reads SNHLY; CDR2 reads FYNNEI. The protocol was immunoSEQ multiplex PCR, while the TCRdb copy is restricted to in-frame clones and leaves out a portion. The table shows 260,000 or so clones, with under 90% occurring only once. Participants were aged about 18 to 100 years from roughly 26 US areas. Participant-reported clinical history was the basis for cohort assignment. The rearrangement links TRBV2 to TRBJ1-5; D remains unclear. Sample: PBMCs or T cells enriched from blood (not recorded which). This TCR derives from a man aged 18 to 30 who had recovered from COVID-19. CDR3 sequence reads: CASSVGSSNQPQHF. In DNA form, the CDR3 reads TGTGCCAGCAGTGTGGGGAGTAGCAATCAGCCCCAGCATTTT. Full variable domain (remainder filled in from reference TRBV2 and TRBJ1-5): EPEVTQTPSHQVTQMGQEVILRCVPISNHLYFYWYRQILGQKVEFLVSFYNNEISEKSEIFDDQFSVERPDGSNFTLKIRSTKLEDSAMYFCASSVGSSNQPQHFGDGTRLSIL.